These 13 T cell receptor beta chains were all obtained from the same sample, sequenced in a study of T cell responses to AZD1222 COVID-19 vaccine (dated by TCRdb to the early 2020s). Receptors were amplified or captured by the immunoSEQ multiplex PCR assay. The table was pulled from immuneACCESS by TCRdb, which kept in-frame rearrangements only. Such tables lose some clones; where checked, under half of the loss comes from unresolved V genes, and the rest has no known cause. The sample data list roughly 130,000 clones, and around nine tenths of these were observed just once. Jointly, the top ten make up around 1.1% of the sample. The time point tag for this specimen amounts to: about 28 days (+/-7) after the second vaccine dose. This specimen was peripheral blood, taken 28 days after the second AZD1222 dose. The receptors were gathered from an adult who received the AZD1222 COVID-19 vaccine.

The V and J genes are TRBV6-5 and TRBJ2-3; 10 nucleotides align to TRBD1. Germline lookup yields CDR1 MNHEY and CDR2 SVGAGI. The CDR3 covers 15 residues. J gave up 0 bases and V 7 bases, and 4 bases lay outside the gene matches. As DNA, the CDR3 is TGTGCCAGCAACCGACAGGGGGCGAGCACAGATACGCAGTATTTT. Amino acids: CASNRQGASTDTQYF.

The CDR3 loop reads CASSSGPINYGYTF. The CDR3 nucleotides read TGTGCCAGCAGTTCGGGACCGATTAACTATGGCTACACCTTC. The gene calls are TRBV27 and TRBJ1-2; tentatively, D is TRBD1 (5 bases). This CDR3 region has 14 residues. Trimming stripped 4 bases from V and 1 base from J, with 10 bases between. Germline CDR1 reads MNHEY; CDR2 reads SMNVEV (reference sequence).

The chain combines TRBV7-2 with TRBJ2-1; D is uncertain. Germline V gene data show CDR1 as SGHTA and CDR2 as FQGNSA. This CDR3 has 11 residues. The V end lost 3 bases, the J end lost 6 bases, and 3 bases lay between the germline ends. CDR3 residues: CASSFRNEQFF. The CDR3, as DNA: TGTGCCAGCAGCTTTCGCAATGAGCAGTTCTTC.

This clone was seen a single time. The chain has TRBV6-5 and TRBJ2-2; a weak D match, TRBD1 (5 bases). This CDR3 is 15 amino acids long. Germline V gene sequence: CDR1 MNHEY, CDR2 SVGAGI. Trimming took 2 bases from V and 6 from J, leaving 13 bases between them. CDR3 nucleotide sequence: TGTGCCAGCAGTTACGGGGAAGTAGGGGCCGGGGAGCTGTTTTTT. Residues: CASSYGEVGAGELFF.

The rearrangement joins TRBV3-1 (or the pseudogene TRBV3-2) to TRBJ2-7, with TRBD2 identical over 14 bases. Germline V gene data show CDR1 as LGHDT and CDR2 as YNNKEL (reference sequence). V lost 3 bases, J lost 3 bases, and 1 base stayed unmatched. The CDR3 is 15 amino acids. CDR3 protein: CASSQGLAGDYEQYF. The CDR3 DNA reads TGTGCCAGCAGCCAGGGACTAGCGGGAGACTACGAGCAGTACTTC.

The rearrangement joins TRBV6-1 to TRBJ2-3; tentatively, D is TRBD1 or TRBD2 (7 bases each). Germline V gives CDR1 MNHNS, CDR2 SASEGT. The V and J ends lost 4 bases and 0 bases respectively, with 17 bases between them. The CDR3 has 17 residues. The CDR3 coding sequence is TGTGCCAGCAGTGCCCAGGGGGGGGCTCCAAGCACAGATACGCAGTATTTT. Residues: CASSAQGGAPSTDTQYF.

This chain connects TRBV19 to TRBJ1-1; D is possibly TRBD1 (6 bases). The germline gives CDR1 LNHDA, CDR2 SQIVND (reference sequence). Trimming took off 2 bases at V and 4 bases at J, with 14 bases between the two ends. The CDR3 loop spans 15 amino acids. CDR3 sequence reads: CASSIWGQGATEAFF. CDR3 nucleotide sequence: TGTGCCAGTAGTATATGGGGGCAGGGAGCCACTGAAGCTTTCTTT.

The chain links TRBV7-6 to TRBJ2-1; tentative D call: TRBD2 (5 bases). The CDR3 has 17 amino acids. The V gene's germline CDR1 is SGHVS and CDR2 FNYEAQ. V was pared by 3 bases and J by 2 bases, with 17 bases between. As DNA, the CDR3 is TGTGCCAGCAGCTTTGAACCACTAGTTTTGGCCTACAATGAGCAGTTCTTC. Translated, it gives CASSFEPLVLAYNEQFF.

V is TRBV7-6 and J is TRBJ2-7, with 8 bases matching TRBD2. V was clipped by 1 base and J by 5 bases; unmatched bases: 7. The germline V gene encodes CDR1 SGHVS and CDR2 FNYEAQ. CDR3 length: 15 amino acids. The chain's CDR3 is CASSLEVGLEDEQYF. The CDR3 DNA reads as TGTGCCAGCAGCTTAGAAGTGGGACTAGAGGACGAGCAGTACTTC.

The chain employs TRBV27 and TRBJ1-6; weak D call: TRBD1 (5 bases). The CDR3 contains 16 residues. V was shortened by 5 bases and J by 7 bases, with 18 bases between the two germline ends. CDR1 and CDR2 (germline): MNHEY, SMNVEV (reference sequence). CDR3 nucleotides: TGTGCCAGCAGTAAAACAGGAGTGCTGGGGAATTCACCCCTCCACTTT. Its translation: CASSKTGVLGNSPLHF.

The chain is built from TRBV27 and TRBJ2-7; 10 bases are shared with TRBD2. The germline V gene encodes CDR1 MNHEY and CDR2 SMNVEV (reference sequence). The trim removed 7 bases at V and 4 bases at J, leaving 10 bases unmatched. CDR3 length equals 15 residues. The CDR3 region has the DNA TGTGCCAGCACCCCCAAAGCGGGAGGGAGATACGAGCAGTACTTC. Translation gives CASTPKAGGRYEQYF.

The sample holds one count of this clone. The chain links TRBV30 to TRBJ1-4; no clear D. The CDR3 totals 15 residues. V gave up 0 bases and J gave up 3 bases, with 11 bases separating them. The germline CDR1 and CDR2 sequences are GTSNPN and SVGIG (reference sequence). CDR3 protein: CAWSVFGIANEKLFF. CDR3 in DNA: TGTGCCTGGAGTGTATTTGGGATAGCTAATGAAAAACTGTTTTTT.

The J gene is TRBJ2-2, the V gene TRBV7-2, with 10 bases lining up with TRBD1. CDR3 length: 16 amino acids. Trimming cost V 5 bases and J 6 bases; bases outside gene matches: 9. Germline V gene lookup returns CDR1 SGHTA and CDR2 FQGNSA. The CDR3 nucleotides are TGTGCCAGCAGCCGTCCCGGGACAGGGGTCCCCGGGGAGCTGTTTTTT. Translation gives CASSRPGTGVPGELFF. Based on the CDR3 plus reference TRBV7-2 and TRBJ2-2, the full variable domain is GAGVSQSPSNKVTEKGKDVELRCDPISGHTALYWYRQSLGQGLEFLIYFQGNSAPDKSGLPSDRFSAERTGGSVSTLTIQRTQQEDSAVYLCASSRPGTGVPGELFFGEGSRLTVL.